The entry below describes one T cell receptor (beta chain). The sample is drawn from a study of blood T cell repertoires in COVID-19. For the study at large: Specimens from acute and convalescent COVID-19 originated in the United States, Italy and Spain.

Sequencing was performed with immunoSEQ multiplex PCR; in TCRdb, only in-frame clones are kept and a portion is missing. The repertoire holds around 300,000 clones, with about nine tenths as singletons. The source is a man between 50 and 59 years old with acute or convalescent COVID-19. Sequenced input: peripheral blood.

The CDR3 loop is CAAQGRQTGELFF. The CDR3 nucleotides read TGTGCCGCCCAAGGGAGGCAGACCGGGGAGCTGTTTTTT. V is TRBV6-6 and J is TRBJ2-2, with D perhaps matching TRBD2 (6 bases). V was clipped by 11 bases and J by 5 bases, with 15 bases between them. The CDR3 contains 13 residues. Germline-derived CDR1 and CDR2 are MNHNY and SVGAGI (reference sequence).